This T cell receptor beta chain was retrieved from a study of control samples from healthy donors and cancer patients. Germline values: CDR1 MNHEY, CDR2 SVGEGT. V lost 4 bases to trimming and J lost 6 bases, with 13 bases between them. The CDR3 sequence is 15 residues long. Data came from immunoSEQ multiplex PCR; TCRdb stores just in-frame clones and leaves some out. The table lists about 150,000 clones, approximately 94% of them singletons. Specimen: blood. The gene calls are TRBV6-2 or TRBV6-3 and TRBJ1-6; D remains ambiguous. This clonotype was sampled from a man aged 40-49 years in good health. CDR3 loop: CASSLDGGGNSPLHF. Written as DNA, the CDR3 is TGTGCCAGCAGTTTGGACGGAGGAGGTAATTCACCCCTCCACTTT.